This T cell receptor beta chain was identified during a study of T-cell memory formation after mild COVID-19. Study-wide results and caveats: SARS-CoV-2 specificity was not confirmed for second-wave clones peaking on day 37.

MiXCR, run by TCRdb on the 5' RACE reads, gives a single entry per CDR3 protein. Counted here are under 300,000 distinct CDR3 sequences, 9.4% occurring once; the ten biggest clones make up around 20%. A note on this clonotype: What it recognizes is unknown.

Trimming took 7 bases from V and 5 from J, leaving 11 bases between them. The CDR3 spans 12 residues. V gene TRBV12-3 or TRBV12-4 combines with J gene TRBJ1-1; D unclear. Sequenced sample: PBMCs or a T cell subset sorted from them (not recorded which). The sequence was collected from a man between 18 and 29 years old who had mild COVID-19 (a few samples of this study predate the infection). Cell type and time point are not known. The CDR3: CASTLDRTEAFF. In DNA, the CDR3 is TGTGCCAGCACCCTCGATAGGACTGAAGCTTTCTTT.